This T cell receptor (beta chain) was identified in a study of graft-versus-host responses after intestinal transplantation. Study context: Multivisceral, liver-intestinal, or isolated intestinal transplants were received by the recipients. Uniformly, recipients were administered anti-thymocyte globulin induction with subsequent tacrolimus and steroids for roughly three years. Notes on the study in general: After transplant, early declines in HvG clones were associated with peak levels of circulating GvH clones. Detected in recipient marrow were GvH clones, some of which were first observed in ileum or blood.

The table came from immunoSEQ multiplex PCR; TCRdb's copy has only in-frame clones and leaves some out. The sample records approximately 97,000 clones, roughly 91% being singletons. This CDR3 has 18 amino acids. Germline CDR1 and CDR2: LGHNA and YNFKEQ. Trimming removed 0 bases from V and 0 bases from J, with 15 bases in between. About this clone: Its specificity is unknown.

The chain recombines TRBV4-2 with TRBJ2-4, with D perhaps matching TRBD2 (6 bases). The starting material was unstimulated CD4+ T cells sorted from spleen or lymph node cells, obtained before transplant. The sequence was obtained from a human donor who was the organ donor for an intestinal transplant. CDR3 DNA: TGTGCCAGCAGCCAAGATTGGGGACTGATCCTAGCCAAAAACATTCAGTACTTC. It is translated as CASSQDWGLILAKNIQYF.